One and the same sample provided the 3 T cell receptor beta chains below, sequenced in a study of patients and donors after allogeneic stem cell transplantation. Each CDR3 protein gets one entry after TCRdb re-called the RT-PCR reads with MiXCR. This sample carries roughly 180,000 distinct CDR3 sequences, roughly two fifths of them seen once, and the ten largest clones take about 35%. The sequencing sample was made of blood, either unsorted or a sorted T cell fraction (not recorded which). The receptors derive from a human donor who was either an allogeneic HSCT recipient or a stem cell or donor lymphocyte infusion donor (not recorded which). It is not recorded whose cells these are; they may come from a transplant donor.

The chain has TRBV5-1 and TRBJ1-1; D might be TRBD1 (5 bases). This CDR3 spans 17 amino acids. In germline, CDR1 is SGHRS, CDR2 YFSETQ. V shed 1 base and J shed 4 bases, with 20 bases lying between them. The CDR3 here is CASSLLGGTQARTEAFF. CDR3 sequence (DNA): TGCGCCAGCAGCTTGTTGGGGGGAACGCAGGCGCGCACTGAAGCTTTCTTT.

The rearrangement links TRBV5-1 to TRBJ2-1, with 10 bases lining up with TRBD2. CDR1 and CDR2 from the germline V gene are SGHRS and YFSETQ. The trim removed 7 bases at V and 8 bases at J, leaving 9 bases unmatched. The CDR3 has 14 residues. CDR3 nucleotides: TGCGCCAGCGTCCCTAGCGGGAGTATATATGAGCAGTTCTTC. Encoded protein: CASVPSGSIYEQFF.

V gene TRBV7-8 combines with J gene TRBJ1-2; TRBD1 is a possible D gene (6 bases). Germline assignment: CDR1 SGHVS and CDR2 FQNEAQ. Trimming left V 2 bases short and J 6 bases short, with 22 bases between. The CDR3 sequence is 17 residues long. The CDR3: CASSLQQPGSGDDGYTF. The CDR3 coding sequence is TGTGCCAGCAGCTTACAACAACCGGGCTCAGGGGATGATGGCTACACCTTC.